These 24 T cell receptor beta chains came from one sample sequenced in a study of blood T cell repertoires in COVID-19 (TCRdb year 2020). Receptors were amplified or captured by the immunoSEQ multiplex PCR assay. TCRdb mirrors the immuneACCESS table, restricted to in-frame sequences. Some clones are absent from its copies; in checked studies, under half trace to an unresolved V gene, and the reason for the others is unknown. The sample contains around 300,000 clones, around 87% of them found a single time. The ten largest clones represent 2.4% of the sample. The sequencing sample was made of PBMCs or T cells enriched from blood (not recorded which). These receptors came from a woman younger than 35 who had recovered from COVID-19.

The table lists this clone with a count of one. The chain has TRBV3-1 (or the pseudogene TRBV3-2) and TRBJ2-1; 12 bases fit TRBD2. Germline values: CDR1 LGHDT, CDR2 YNNKEL (reference sequence). V dropped 4 bases and J dropped 6; count of bases not matched to a gene: 10. The CDR3 runs to 17 residues. Here the CDR3 DNA reads TGTGCCAGCAGCCGTGACCTGACTAGCGGGGGAGTCAATGAGCAGTTCTTC. It encodes CASSRDLTSGGVNEQFF.

The CDR3 DNA reads as TGTGCCAGCAGCCCGGACAGGGGCCAAGTGGTCTATGGCTACACCTTC. This translates into CASSPDRGQVVYGYTF. The J gene is TRBJ1-2, the V gene TRBV13, with TRBD1 matching over 9 bases. The CDR3 contains 16 residues. After removal of 5 bases from V and 4 bases from J, the junction contained 11 bases not matched to a gene. The V gene's germline CDR1 is PRHDT and CDR2 FYEKMQ (reference sequence).

The chain couples TRBV7-3 to TRBJ2-1; D not certain. Per germline, CDR1 SGHTA and CDR2 FQGTGA. Trimming cost V 5 bases and J 5 bases, with 13 bases left between them. There are 14 residues in the CDR3. CDR3: CASSPDPRDNEQFF. The DNA for the CDR3 is TGTGCCAGCAGCCCCGACCCTAGAGACAATGAGCAGTTCTTC. Full variable domain (missing parts from reference TRBV7-3 and TRBJ2-1): GAGVSQTPSNKVTEKGKYVELRCDPISGHTALYWYRQSLGQGPEFLIYFQGTGAADDSGLPNDRFFAVRPEGSVSTLKIQRTERGDSAVYLCASSPDPRDNEQFFGPGTRLTVL.

The V and J genes are TRBV4-1 and TRBJ1-4; no definite D call. This CDR3 contains 13 residues. V lost 4 bases and J 7 bases, leaving 10 bases between the germline ends. Germline CDR1 and CDR2: MGHRA and YSYEKL. The CDR3 sequence is CASSPLGVEKLFF. The DNA for the CDR3 is TGCGCCAGCAGCCCCCTGGGAGTTGAAAAACTGTTTTTT.

The chain recombines TRBV28 with TRBJ1-2; 8 positions agree with TRBD1. This CDR3 has 13 amino acids. V lost 6 bases to trimming and J lost 8 bases; unmatched junction nucleotides: 8. Germline-derived CDR1 and CDR2 are MDHEN and SYDVKM. The CDR3 here is CASRPPDRDGYTF. CDR3 nucleotide sequence: TGTGCCAGCAGACCGCCGGACAGGGACGGCTACACCTTC.

The chain combines TRBV3-1 (or the pseudogene TRBV3-2) with TRBJ2-2; 9 bases line up with TRBD1. This CDR3 comprises 15 residues. The V gene end was trimmed by 4 bases and the J gene end by 2 bases; junction bases not matched to a gene: 2. Germline CDR1 LGHDT, CDR2 YNNKEL (reference sequence). In nucleotides, the CDR3 is TGTGCCAGCAGCCGGACAGGGGATAACACCGGGGAGCTGTTTTTT. Its protein is CASSRTGDNTGELFF.

As concerns this clone: Other DNA variants within this sample encode the same CDR3. The chain recombines TRBV19 with TRBJ1-5; 7 nucleotides agree with TRBD1. There are 14 residues in the CDR3. The junction had 6 bases not matched to a gene; V was cut back by 4 bases and J by 6 bases. CDR1 LNHDA and CDR2 SQIVND come from the germline V gene (reference sequence). CDR3 sequence reads: CASSSRQGSQPQHF. DNA of the CDR3: TGTGCCAGTAGTAGCCGACAGGGAAGTCAGCCCCAGCATTTT.

The V and J genes are TRBV19 and TRBJ2-3; tentatively, D is TRBD2 (5 bases). V was cut by 6 bases and J by 5 bases, with 12 bases left in between. This CDR3 has 13 residues. Germline values: CDR1 LNHDA, CDR2 SQIVND (reference sequence). The DNA for the CDR3 is TGTGCCAGTAGAAAGCAAGGAGGAGATACGCAGTATTTT. This translates into CASRKQGGDTQYF.

The chain recombines TRBV5-1 with TRBJ1-2; TRBD1 matches at 8 bases. Per the germline V gene, CDR1 is SGHRS and CDR2 is YFSETQ. The CDR3 is made up of 16 amino acids. V trimming: 0 bases; J trimming: 4 bases; junction bases outside the gene matches: 8. Written as DNA, the CDR3 is TGCGCCAGCAGCTTGGCCCCAGGGGGCGGTGGCTATGGCTACACCTTC. This encodes CASSLAPGGGGYGYTF.

This chain joins TRBV7-9 and TRBJ2-7, with TRBD1 matching over 8 bases. The germline V gene has CDR1 SEHNR and CDR2 FQNEAQ (reference sequence). The CDR3 totals 14 residues. V trimming: 5 bases; J trimming: 3 bases; junction bases outside the gene matches: 6. The CDR3 sequence: CASSPGTGFYEQYF. The DNA of the CDR3 is TGTGCCAGCAGCCCCGGGACAGGCTTCTACGAGCAGTACTTC.

The V and J genes are TRBV25-1 and TRBJ1-6, with 7 bases fitting TRBD1. V dropped 6 bases and J dropped 6; count of bases not matched to a gene: 8. This CDR3 spans 15 amino acids. CDR1 and CDR2 (germline): MGHDK, SYGVNS. CDR3: CASRETGQFNSPLHF. The CDR3 DNA is TGTGCCAGCAGAGAAACGGGACAGTTTAATTCACCCCTCCACTTT.

The CDR3 is CASRQGNEKLFF. CDR3 nucleotide sequence: TGCGCCAGCAGACAGGGAAATGAAAAACTGTTTTTT. V is TRBV5-1 and J is TRBJ1-4, with a weak D call TRBD1 (6 bases). CDR1 and CDR2 from the germline V gene are SGHRS and YFSETQ. The V gene lost 5 bases and the J gene lost 5 bases, with 7 bases spanning the gap. The CDR3 extends over 12 amino acids.

The chain combines TRBV28 with TRBJ1-5; D is uncertain. The CDR3 sequence is 16 residues long. V was pared by 1 base and J by 2 bases, with 12 bases between. Looked up from germline, CDR1 is MDHEN and CDR2 is SYDVKM. The CDR3 reads CASSLFGGGGNQPQHF. For the CDR3, the DNA is TGTGCCAGCAGTTTATTTGGCGGAGGCGGCAATCAGCCCCAGCATTTT. Supplemented by reference TRBV28 and TRBJ1-5, the full variable domain reads DVKVTQSSRYLVKRTGEKVFLECVQDMDHENMFWYRQDPGLGLRLIYFSYDVKMKEKGDIPEGYSVSREKKERFSLILESASTNQTSMYLCASSLFGGGGNQPQHFGDGTRLSIL.

CDR3 bases: TGTGCCAGCAGCCAAGGAGCTAGCCGATACTGGGAGACCCAGTACTTC. Its protein product is CASSQGASRYWETQYF. The gene calls are TRBV3-1 (or the pseudogene TRBV3-2) and TRBJ2-5; possibly TRBD2 for D (5 bases). Trimming took 1 base from V and 5 from J, leaving 17 bases between them. Germline lookup yields CDR1 LGHDT and CDR2 YNNKEL (reference sequence). The CDR3 loop spans 16 amino acids.

This rearrangement joins TRBV19 to TRBJ2-7, with TRBD1 identical over 8 bases. CDR3 length: 15 amino acids. Germline trimming cut 6 bases from V and 0 bases from J; bases unmatched to any gene: 7. Germline assignment: CDR1 LNHDA and CDR2 SQIVND (reference sequence). CDR3 DNA: TGTGCCAGTAGGAGGACCGGGACAGGCTCCTACGAGCAGTACTTC. Residues: CASRRTGTGSYEQYF.

The chain recombines TRBV9 with TRBJ2-5; D is possibly TRBD1 (7 bases). The V end lost 3 bases, the J end lost 3 bases, and 15 bases lay between the germline ends. The CDR3 spans 15 residues. The germline V gene encodes CDR1 SGDLS and CDR2 YYNGEE. The DNA of the CDR3 is TGTGCCAGCAGCGGCCACCAGGGGGGAAAAGAGACCCAGTACTTC. Encoded protein: CASSGHQGGKETQYF.

This clone was counted a few times. The V gene is TRBV7-3, the J gene TRBJ2-1, with a tentative D call TRBD1 (5 bases). The germline V gene encodes CDR1 SGHTA and CDR2 FQGTGA. The CDR3 has 15 amino acids. Trimming shortened V by 4 bases and J by 0 bases, and 10 bases separated the two germline ends. As DNA, the CDR3 is TGTGCCAGCAGCTCTCAGGGTAACTCCTACAATGAGCAGTTCTTC. It is translated as CASSSQGNSYNEQFF.

The V call is TRBV13, the J call TRBJ2-1; 12 bases line up with TRBD2. Germline assignment: CDR1 PRHDT and CDR2 FYEKMQ (reference sequence). Trimming removed 5 bases from V and 8 bases from J; junction bases left unmatched: 10. CDR3 size: 16 residues. Here the CDR3 reads CASSPGLAGTLDEQFF. The CDR3 DNA follows: TGTGCCAGCAGCCCAGGACTAGCGGGGACGCTGGATGAGCAGTTCTTC.

The V gene is TRBV18, the J gene TRBJ2-7; 7 bases are a match to TRBD1. The CDR3 has 15 residues. Germline assignment: CDR1 KGHSH and CDR2 LQKENI. The junction had 9 bases not matched to a gene; V was cut back by 6 bases and J by 1 base. The CDR3 region has the DNA TGTGCCAGCTCTCAGGGGGAAAGCGGATCCTACGAGCAGTACTTC. As protein: CASSQGESGSYEQYF.

The J gene is TRBJ2-7, the V gene TRBV4-1; 8 positions match TRBD1. This CDR3 has 15 amino acids. Trimming took 0 bases from V and 6 from J; bases not matched to a gene: 7. Germline values: CDR1 MGHRA, CDR2 YSYEKL. In nucleotides, the CDR3 is TGCGCCAGCAGCCAAGATATCGACAGGGGAAGCGAGCAGTACTTC. Its translation is CASSQDIDRGSEQYF.

The J gene is TRBJ2-7, the V gene TRBV18, with D possibly matching TRBD2 (5 bases). V was trimmed by 6 bases and J by 0 bases, leaving 15 bases between them. The CDR3 runs to 15 residues. The germline V gene encodes CDR1 KGHSH and CDR2 LQKENI. The CDR3 sequence is CASSRGQDLSYEQYF. CDR3 coding DNA: TGTGCCAGCTCCCGCGGGCAGGACCTCTCCTACGAGCAGTACTTC.

The rearrangement links TRBV4-2 to TRBJ1-6, with D perhaps TRBD1 (6 bases). The germline V and J ends were trimmed by 1 base and 10 bases, with 17 bases remaining between them. Germline assignment: CDR1 LGHNA and CDR2 YNFKEQ. The CDR3 has 16 amino acids. Written as DNA, the CDR3 is TGTGCCAGCAGCCAAGGGGGGGGTAGGGGGAGCTCACCCCTCCACTTT. Encoded protein: CASSQGGGRGSSPLHF.

The V and J genes are TRBV6-5 and TRBJ1-1; D perhaps matches TRBD1 (5 bases). Germline-derived CDR1 and CDR2 are MNHEY and SVGAGI. The CDR3 has 14 amino acids. Trimming pared 8 bases from V and 1 base from J, leaving 14 bases between. Written as DNA, the CDR3 is TGTGCCAGCCGGCGGGGGGTCGGGAACACTGAAGCTTTCTTT. It yields the protein CASRRGVGNTEAFF.

The V and J genes are TRBV7-9 and TRBJ1-1; D remains unclear. Germline CDR1 and CDR2: SEHNR and FQNEAQ (reference sequence). Trimming cost V 1 base and J 3 bases, with 6 bases left between them. There are 13 residues in the CDR3. CDR3: CASSLVPDTEAFF. The CDR3 DNA sequence: TGTGCCAGCAGCTTAGTTCCGGACACTGAAGCTTTCTTT. The whole variable domain, remainder taken from reference TRBV7-9 and TRBJ1-1, is DTGVSQNPRHKITKRGQNVTFRCDPISEHNRLYWYRQTLGQGPEFLTYFQNEAQLEKSRLLSDRFSAERPKGSFSTLEIQRTEQGDSAMYLCASSLVPDTEAFFGQGTRLTVV.